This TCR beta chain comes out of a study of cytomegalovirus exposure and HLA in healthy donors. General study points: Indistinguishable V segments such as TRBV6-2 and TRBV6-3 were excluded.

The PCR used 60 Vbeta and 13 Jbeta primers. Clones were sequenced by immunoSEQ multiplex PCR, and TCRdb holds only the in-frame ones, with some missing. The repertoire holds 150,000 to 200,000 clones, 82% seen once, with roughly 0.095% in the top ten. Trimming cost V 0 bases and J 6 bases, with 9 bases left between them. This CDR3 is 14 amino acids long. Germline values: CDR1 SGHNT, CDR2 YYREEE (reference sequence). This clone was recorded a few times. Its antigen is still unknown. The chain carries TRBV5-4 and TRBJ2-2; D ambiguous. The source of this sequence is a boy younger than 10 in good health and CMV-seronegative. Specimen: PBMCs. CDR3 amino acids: CASSLGGGSGELFF. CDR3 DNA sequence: TGTGCCAGCAGCTTGGGAGGTGGGTCCGGGGAGCTGTTTTTT.